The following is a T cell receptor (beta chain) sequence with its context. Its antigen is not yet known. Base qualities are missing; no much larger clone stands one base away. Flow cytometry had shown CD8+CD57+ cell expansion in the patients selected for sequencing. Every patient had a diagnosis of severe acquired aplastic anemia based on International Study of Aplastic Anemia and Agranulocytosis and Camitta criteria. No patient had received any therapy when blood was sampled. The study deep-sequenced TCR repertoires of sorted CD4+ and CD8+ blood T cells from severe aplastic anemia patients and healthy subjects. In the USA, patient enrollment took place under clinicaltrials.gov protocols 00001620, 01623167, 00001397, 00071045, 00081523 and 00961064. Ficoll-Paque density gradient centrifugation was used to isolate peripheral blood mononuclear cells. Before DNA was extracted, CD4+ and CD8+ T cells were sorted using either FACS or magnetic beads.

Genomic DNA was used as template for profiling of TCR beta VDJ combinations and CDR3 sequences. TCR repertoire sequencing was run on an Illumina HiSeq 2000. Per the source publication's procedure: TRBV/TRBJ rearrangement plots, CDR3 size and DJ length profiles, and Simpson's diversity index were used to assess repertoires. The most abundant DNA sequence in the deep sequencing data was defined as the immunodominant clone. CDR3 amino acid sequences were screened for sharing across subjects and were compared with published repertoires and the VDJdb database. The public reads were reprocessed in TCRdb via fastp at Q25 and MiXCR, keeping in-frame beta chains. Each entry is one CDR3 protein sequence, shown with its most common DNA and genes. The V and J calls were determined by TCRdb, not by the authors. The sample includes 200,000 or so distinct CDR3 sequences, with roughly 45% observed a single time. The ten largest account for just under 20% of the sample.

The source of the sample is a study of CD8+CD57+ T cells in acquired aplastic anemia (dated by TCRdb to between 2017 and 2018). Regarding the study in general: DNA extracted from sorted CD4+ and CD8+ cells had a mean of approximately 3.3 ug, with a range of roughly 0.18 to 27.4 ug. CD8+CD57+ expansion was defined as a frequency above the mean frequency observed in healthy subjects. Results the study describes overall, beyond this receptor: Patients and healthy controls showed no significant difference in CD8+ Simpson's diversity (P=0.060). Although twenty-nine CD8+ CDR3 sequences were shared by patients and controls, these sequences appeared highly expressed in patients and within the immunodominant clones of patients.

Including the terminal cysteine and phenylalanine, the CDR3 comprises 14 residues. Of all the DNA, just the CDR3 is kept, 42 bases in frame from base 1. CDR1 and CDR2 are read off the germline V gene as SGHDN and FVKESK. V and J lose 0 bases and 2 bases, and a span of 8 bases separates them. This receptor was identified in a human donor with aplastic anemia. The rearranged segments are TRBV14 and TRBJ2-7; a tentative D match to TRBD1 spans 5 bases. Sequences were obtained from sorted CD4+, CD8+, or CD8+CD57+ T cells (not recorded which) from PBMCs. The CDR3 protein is CASSQETAAYEQYF. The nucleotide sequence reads TGTGCCAGCAGCCAAGAGACAGCCGCCTACGAGCAGTACTTC. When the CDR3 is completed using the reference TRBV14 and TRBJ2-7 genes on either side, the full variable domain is EAGVTQFPSHSVIEKGQTVTLRCDPISGHDNLYWYRRVMGKEIKFLLHFVKESKQDESGMPNNRFLAERTGGTYSTLKVQPAELEDSGVYFCASSQETAAYEQYFGPGTRLTVT.